This is a list of T cell receptor beta chains from one sample in a study of blood T cell repertoires in COVID-19. Libraries were prepared by immunoSEQ multiplex PCR; TCRdb keeps only in-frame clonotypes and omits some of them. The repertoire holds a few hundred thousand clones, with roughly 89% as singletons. Sequenced material: peripheral blood. The receptors were gathered from a man aged 30 to 39 with acute or convalescent COVID-19. Both conserved end residues are part of each CDR3. A D gene is named only where the DNA matches it firmly. Some rows mark clone size as missing; the rest say once, few, many or name a class of expanded clone.

V	D	size	J	CDR3	DNA
TRBV28	.	.	TRBJ2-6	CASSLLAGSGANVLTF	TGTGCCAGCAGTTTATTGGCAGGCTCTGGGGCCAACGTCCTGACTTTC
TRBV28	.	few	TRBJ1-2	CASRPGGTNYGYTF	TGTGCCAGCAGACCCGGGGGAACAAACTATGGCTACACCTTC
TRBV11-2	TRBD1	.	TRBJ2-1	CASSLDRSGQGRNEQFF	TGTGCCAGCAGCTTAGATCGTTCGGGACAGGGGAGGAATGAGCAGTTCTTC
TRBV29-1	.	once	TRBJ1-1	CSVVRGYSNTEAFF	TGCAGCGTTGTTCGGGGATACTCGAACACTGAAGCTTTCTTT
TRBV7-6	.	.	TRBJ2-1	CASSSPDKYNEQFF	TGTGCCAGCAGCTCCCCGGACAAGTACAATGAGCAGTTCTTC
TRBV3-1/TRBV3-2	.	.	TRBJ1-2	CASSQDRGGSGYTF	TGTGCCAGCAGCCAAGATCGGGGGGGCTCTGGCTACACCTTC
TRBV18	.	.	TRBJ2-3	CASNRVGTDTQYF	TGTGCCTCGAACAGGGTGGGCACAGATACGCAGTATTTT
TRBV19	TRBD2	.	TRBJ2-1	CASIGTSGVQQFF	TGTGCCAGTATAGGGACTAGCGGGGTACAGCAGTTCTTC
TRBV12-3/TRBV12-4	.	once	TRBJ1-1	CASSLSPEAFF	TGTGCCAGCAGTTTATCTCCTGAAGCTTTCTTT
TRBV11-2	.	.	TRBJ2-5	CASSPLNGETQYF	TGTGCCAGCAGCCCATTAAACGGAGAGACCCAGTACTTC
TRBV27	TRBD2	.	TRBJ2-1	CASSFGTSLDEQFF	TGTGCCAGCAGTTTCGGGACTAGCCTCGATGAGCAGTTCTTC
TRBV11-2	TRBD1	.	TRBJ2-1	CASSYNRGEQFF	TGTGCCAGCAGCTATAACAGGGGTGAGCAGTTCTTC
TRBV15	TRBD1	.	TRBJ2-4	CATSSGETGPKNIQYF	TGTGCCACCAGCAGCGGAGAGACAGGGCCCAAAAACATTCAGTACTTC
TRBV5-1	TRBD2	.	TRBJ2-3	CASSLALAGGGADTQYF	TGCGCCAGCAGCTTGGCCTTAGCGGGAGGGGGCGCAGATACGCAGTATTTT
TRBV6-5	TRBD2	.	TRBJ2-7	CASRNSGSPYYEQYF	TGTGCCAGCAGAAATAGCGGGAGTCCATACTACGAGCAGTACTTC
TRBV6-5	.	.	TRBJ1-1	CASRTTVMNTEAFF	TGTGCCAGCAGGACGACAGTAATGAACACTGAAGCTTTCTTT
TRBV5-4	.	once	TRBJ1-1	CASSGGPGQNTEAFF	TGTGCCAGCAGCGGGGGACCGGGACAGAACACTGAAGCTTTCTTT
TRBV10-3	.	.	TRBJ2-3	CAISEGAVDTQYF	TGTGCCATCAGTGAAGGGGCGGTAGATACGCAGTATTTT
TRBV21-1	.	.	TRBJ2-1	CASSKGTSPNEQFF	TGTGCCAGCAGCAAAGGGACTAGCCCCAATGAGCAGTTCTTC
TRBV13	.	.	TRBJ1-3	CASSLRASGNTIYF	TGTGCCAGCAGCTTGCGCGCCTCTGGAAACACCATATATTTT
TRBV27	TRBD1	few	TRBJ1-1	CASGPEYRGDMNTEAFF	TGTGCCAGCGGCCCTGAATACAGGGGGGACATGAACACTGAAGCTTTCTTT
TRBV6-5	.	.	TRBJ2-2	CASSYDRYTGELFF	TGTGCCAGCAGTTACGACAGATACACCGGGGAGCTGTTTTTT
TRBV7-3	TRBD2	.	TRBJ2-1	CASSPAGTNSYNEQFF	TGTGCCAGCAGCCCAGCCGGGACTAACTCCTACAATGAGCAGTTCTTC
TRBV18	TRBD2	once	TRBJ2-1	CASSPGLAGLNEQFF	TGTGCCAGCTCTCCGGGACTAGCGGGCTTGAATGAGCAGTTCTTC
TRBV14	TRBD1	.	TRBJ1-5	CASSQLGGSAQHF	TGTGCCAGCAGCCAGTTAGGGGGCTCAGCCCAGCATTTT
TRBV28	TRBD1	.	TRBJ1-6	CASSSSGTGFSPLHF	TGTGCCAGCAGTTCGTCCGGGACAGGGTTTTCACCCCTCCACTTT
TRBV4-1	.	.	TRBJ1-1	CASSQDRRAGPEAFF	TGCGCCAGCAGCCAAGATAGGAGGGCAGGCCCTGAAGCTTTCTTT
TRBV30	.	few	TRBJ2-1	CAWTLGADEQFF	TGTGCCTGGACCTTGGGGGCCGATGAGCAGTTCTTC
TRBV6-5	TRBD1	.	TRBJ2-4	CASSRDRNIQYF	TGTGCCAGCAGCCGGGACAGAAACATTCAGTACTTC
TRBV4-1	TRBD1	.	TRBJ1-2	CASSQGQGWNTGYGYTF	TGCGCCAGCAGCCAAGGACAGGGGTGGAATACTGGCTATGGCTACACCTTC
TRBV5-6	.	.	TRBJ1-1	CASSPTSRGSEAFF	TGTGCCAGCAGCCCGACGTCCAGGGGATCTGAAGCTTTCTTT
TRBV5-1	TRBD2	.	TRBJ2-1	CASSLLASTYNEQFF	TGCGCCAGCAGCCTACTAGCGTCGACCTACAATGAGCAGTTCTTC
TRBV19	TRBD1	few	TRBJ1-5	CASSMSYGTGRSGQPQHF	TGTGCCAGTAGTATGTCATACGGGACAGGGAGGTCCGGTCAGCCCCAGCATTTT
TRBV10-2	TRBD2	.	TRBJ2-3	CASSVKASGRVSSTDTQYF	TGCGCCAGCAGTGTGAAAGCTAGCGGGAGGGTTTCTAGCACAGATACGCAGTATTTT
TRBV5-6	TRBD1	.	TRBJ1-2	CASSPRQGAPAPYGYTF	TGTGCCAGCAGCCCCAGACAGGGGGCGCCGGCCCCATATGGCTACACCTTC
TRBV3-1/TRBV3-2	TRBD1	.	TRBJ1-2	CASSQDLRGPKGYTF	TGTGCCAGCAGCCAAGATCTAAGGGGGCCGAAAGGCTACACCTTC
TRBV10-3	TRBD2	.	TRBJ2-2	CAISGRENTGELFF	TGTGCCATCAGCGGGAGGGAGAACACCGGGGAGCTGTTTTTT
TRBV5-1	.	once	TRBJ1-4	CASSLGYQGGEKLFF	TGCGCCAGCAGCTTGGGATATCAGGGAGGAGAAAAACTGTTTTTT
TRBV20-1	.	.	TRBJ2-2	CSASGRKGLPGELFF	TGCAGTGCTAGTGGGCGTAAGGGGCTCCCCGGGGAGCTGTTTTTT
TRBV7-9	.	.	TRBJ1-1	CASSFRTVMNTEAFF	TGTGCCAGCAGCTTCCGGACAGTGATGAACACTGAAGCTTTCTTT
TRBV7-2	.	.	TRBJ1-1	CASSLVGWAEAFF	TGTGCCAGCAGCTTAGTCGGTTGGGCAGAAGCTTTCTTT
TRBV7-8	TRBD2	.	TRBJ2-1	CASSLTGFGGRQFF	TGTGCCAGCAGCCTCACCGGATTCGGGGGGAGGCAGTTCTTC
TRBV7-8	TRBD2	.	TRBJ2-3	CASSSIAGPNTDTQYF	TGTGCCAGCAGCTCGATAGCGGGACCAAACACAGATACGCAGTATTTT
TRBV3-1/TRBV3-2	.	.	TRBJ1-1	CASSQTGRAFF	TGTGCCAGCAGCCAAACAGGGAGAGCTTTCTTT
TRBV5-1	TRBD1	.	TRBJ2-1	CASSLGGQGHYNEQFF	TGCGCCAGCAGCTTGGGGGGACAGGGACACTACAATGAGCAGTTCTTC
TRBV5-1	TRBD2	.	TRBJ2-5	CASSLAGGSQETQYF	TGCGCCAGCAGCTTGGCCGGGGGGAGTCAAGAGACCCAGTACTTC
TRBV10-3	TRBD1	.	TRBJ1-5	CASGTGGNQPQHF	TGTGCCAGCGGAACAGGGGGTAATCAGCCCCAGCATTTT
TRBV3-1/TRBV3-2	.	.	TRBJ1-4	CATSPRFISEKLFF	TGTGCCACCAGCCCCAGGTTTATTAGTGAAAAACTGTTTTTT
TRBV28	.	.	TRBJ1-2	CASSLVNAADDGYTF	TGTGCCAGCAGTTTAGTGAATGCAGCGGACGATGGCTACACCTTC
TRBV10-2	.	once	TRBJ1-5	CASSVQGGQPQHF	TGCGCCAGCAGTGTACAGGGCGGTCAGCCCCAGCATTTT
TRBV19	.	.	TRBJ2-2	CASSIRQIQELFF	TGTGCCAGTAGTATCAGACAGATACAGGAGCTGTTTTTT
TRBV24-1	.	.	TRBJ1-2	CATSDLHSDYGYTF	TGTGCCACCAGTGATCTCCACTCCGACTATGGCTACACCTTC